This section outlines one T cell receptor beta chain sequence together with its context. The CDR3 runs 14 residues. Trimming cost V 1 base and J 8 bases, with 12 bases left between them. CDR1 and CDR2 (germline): KGHSH, LQKENI. The PCR made use of 60 Vbeta and 13 Jbeta primers. Only in-frame clones appear in the TCRdb table, and some are missing; sequencing was by immunoSEQ multiplex PCR. Its table records 100,000 to 150,000 clones. This entry comes from a study of cytomegalovirus exposure and HLA in healthy donors. The clonotype comes from a man aged 35-49 years in good health and CMV-seronegative. The V call is TRBV18, the J call TRBJ1-3; D possibly corresponds to TRBD1 (6 bases). The sample comprised PBMCs. For the CDR3, the DNA is TGTGCCAGCTCACCACGTCCAGGGGCGGACACCATATATTTT. Translating gives CASSPRPGADTIYF.